These 18 T cell receptor beta chains share one sample of origin, sequenced in a study of Graves' ophthalmopathy and Graves' hyperthyroidism. RNA transcripts were the source from which TCR beta CDR3 regions were amplified. A first-round RT-PCR used HTBI primers, followed by a second-round multiplex PCR. One entry per CDR3 protein results from TCRdb running MiXCR on the multiplex PCR reads. The sample has around 520,000 distinct CDR3 sequences; under 40% are singletons. Sequencing was carried out using peripheral blood or thyroid tissue (not recorded which). Receptors originate from an adult man with Graves' hyperthyroidism.

This clonotype was found many times. The chain recombines TRBV7-9 with TRBJ1-5; D gene uncertain. Germline assignment: CDR1 SEHNR and CDR2 FQNEAQ (reference sequence). The CDR3 covers 14 residues. Trimming took 3 bases from V and 3 from J, leaving 9 bases between them. The CDR3 is CASSFGPPNQPQHF. For the CDR3, the DNA is TGTGCCAGCAGCTTTGGCCCGCCCAATCAGCCCCAGCATTTT. The full variable domain, its missing parts supplied by reference TRBV7-9 and TRBJ1-5, is DTGVSQNPRHKITKRGQNVTFRCDPISEHNRLYWYRQTLGQGPEFLTYFQNEAQLEKSRLLSDRFSAERPKGSFSTLEIQRTEQGDSAMYLCASSFGPPNQPQHFGDGTRLSIL.

This clonotype was counted many times. V and J are TRBV7-6 and TRBJ1-1, with 8 bases identical to TRBD1. J gave up 1 base and V 5 bases, and 3 bases lay outside the gene matches. CDR1 and CDR2 (germline): SGHVS, FNYEAQ. CDR3 size: 14 residues. CDR3 sequence (DNA): TGTGCCAGCAGCAAGGGACAGGAGAACACTGAAGCTTTCTTT. Its translation is CASSKGQENTEAFF.

The rearrangement uses TRBV20-1 and TRBJ2-2, with 10 bases that match TRBD1. The CDR3 runs 15 residues. CDR1 is DFQATT and CDR2 is SNEGSKA in the germline V gene (reference sequence). Trimming took 5 bases from V and 6 from J; bases not matched to a gene: 9. The CDR3: CSAQERDRGSGELFF. The CDR3 coding sequence is TGCAGTGCTCAAGAGCGGGACAGGGGATCCGGGGAGCTGTTTTTT.

The chain carries TRBV5-1 and TRBJ1-1; 7 bases agree with TRBD1. The CDR3 sequence is 12 residues long. CDR1 is SGHRS and CDR2 is YFSETQ in the germline V gene. Trimming removed 2 bases from V and 11 bases from J; junction bases left unmatched: 6. CDR3 in amino acids: CASSLGTDAAFF. CDR3 in DNA: TGCGCCAGCAGCTTAGGGACAGACGCGGCTTTCTTT.

In the case of this clonotype: Given a much more abundant clone one base away, this may be a read error. This chain connects TRBV6-5 to TRBJ2-7; a weak D match, TRBD1 (7 bases). The V gene's germline CDR1 is MNHEY and CDR2 SVGAGI. This CDR3 contains 14 residues. Trimming shortened V by 4 bases and J by 3 bases, and 13 bases separated the two germline ends. CDR3 residues: CASSFAGGIYEQYF. The CDR3 nucleotides are TGTGCCAGCAGTTTTGCAGGGGGGATCTACGAGCAGTACTTC.

Ten or more counts support this clonotype. The chain has TRBV6-1 and TRBJ1-6; 9 positions match TRBD1. The V segment lost 6 bases and the J segment 10 bases; nucleotides outside the gene matches: 7. Germline CDR1 and CDR2: MNHNS and SASEGT. This CDR3 contains 14 residues. CDR3 in amino acids: CASRDRGGESPLHF. As DNA, the CDR3 is TGTGCCAGCAGGGACAGGGGAGGAGAATCACCCCTCCACTTT.

V and J are TRBV10-3 and TRBJ1-4; TRBD1 agrees at 9 bases. After removal of 6 bases from V and 4 bases from J, the junction contained 9 bases not matched to a gene. Germline V gives CDR1 ENHRY, CDR2 SYGVKD. The CDR3 totals 16 residues. The DNA of the CDR3 is TGTGCCATCAGCGAGCCTCCGGGACAGGGTAATGAAAAACTGTTTTTT. This translates into CAISEPPGQGNEKLFF.

This clonotype was counted many times. The chain has TRBV5-8 and TRBJ2-7; 9 bases map to TRBD1. CDR1 is SGHTS, CDR2 YDEGEE, per germline. J was trimmed by 5 bases and V by 4 bases; bases with no gene match: 7. CDR3 length: 14 residues. CDR3 sequence: CASSGPGQGNEQYF. CDR3 DNA: TGTGCCAGCAGCGGACCGGGACAGGGTAACGAGCAGTACTTC.

This clonotype was recorded many times. The rearrangement links TRBV5-1 to TRBJ2-2; D is perhaps TRBD2 (6 bases). The CDR3 is made up of 16 amino acids. The V gene lost 0 bases and the J gene lost 7 bases, with 16 bases spanning the gap. Germline-derived CDR1 and CDR2 are SGHRS and YFSETQ. The CDR3 reads CASSLDGLLDSGELFF. The CDR3 DNA follows: TGCGCCAGCAGCTTGGACGGACTATTAGACAGCGGGGAGCTGTTTTTT. Based on the CDR3 plus reference TRBV5-1 and TRBJ2-2, the full variable domain is KAGVTQTPRYLIKTRGQQVTLSCSPISGHRSVSWYQQTPGQGLQFLFEYFSETQRNKGNFPGRFSGRQFSNSRSEMNVSTLELGDSALYLCASSLDGLLDSGELFFGEGSRLTVL.

This clonotype was seen many times. The chain has TRBV20-1 and TRBJ2-3, with 10 bases that match TRBD2. The germline CDR1 and CDR2 sequences are DFQATT and SNEGSKA (reference sequence). The CDR3 is 14 residues long. The V gene end was trimmed by 5 bases and the J gene end by 6 bases; junction bases not matched to a gene: 8. CDR3 loop: CSAVLAGEWDTQYF. The CDR3 region has the DNA TGCAGTGCTGTCCTAGCGGGGGAGTGGGATACGCAGTATTTT.

The chain recombines TRBV29-1 with TRBJ1-2, with 10 positions matching TRBD1. CDR1 is SQVTM, CDR2 ANQGSEA, per germline. The CDR3 contains 13 residues. CDR3 in amino acids: CSRDRGLNYGYTF. The CDR3 DNA sequence: TGCAGTCGGGACAGGGGACTCAACTATGGCTACACCTTC. The whole variable domain, remainder taken from reference TRBV29-1 and TRBJ1-2, is SAVISQKPSRDICQRGTSLTIQCQVDSQVTMMFWYRQQPGQSLTLIATANQGSEATYESGFVIDKFPISRPNLTFSTLTVSNMSPEDSSIYLCSRDRGLNYGYTFGSGTRLTVV.

This clonotype was counted ten times or more. The chain is built from TRBV7-9 and TRBJ2-5; no definite D call. V was clipped by 10 bases and J by 1 base, with 10 bases between them. The CDR3 covers 12 residues. Germline-derived CDR1 and CDR2 are SEHNR and FQNEAQ (reference sequence). The CDR3 reads CATSSTQETQYF. For the CDR3, the DNA is TGTGCCACCTCAAGTACCCAAGAGACCCAGTACTTC.

V usage is TRBV5-1 and J usage is TRBJ2-7, with unresolved D. V lost 3 bases, J lost 3 bases, and 10 bases lay in between. There are 13 residues in the CDR3. Germline CDR1 and CDR2: SGHRS and YFSETQ. For the CDR3, the DNA is TGCGCCAGCAGCTATGGTTCCAACTACGAGCAGTACTTC. Amino acid sequence: CASSYGSNYEQYF.

This chain links TRBV29-1 with TRBJ2-5; D uncertain. CDR1 is SQVTM, CDR2 ANQGSEA, per germline. The CDR3 is 15 amino acids. V gave up 3 bases and J gave up 10 bases, with 24 bases separating them. The CDR3 sequence is CSVDGLGINRKIQYF. In DNA, the CDR3 is TGCAGCGTTGACGGATTGGGGATCAATCGGAAGATCCAGTACTTC.

The V gene is TRBV18, the J gene TRBJ2-5, with a weak D call TRBD2 (6 bases). There are 13 residues in the CDR3. The germline V gene has CDR1 KGHSH and CDR2 LQKENI. V dropped 8 bases and J dropped 0 bases, with 10 bases sitting between them. The CDR3 spells CASTRGYQETQYF. CDR3 coding DNA: TGTGCCAGCACGCGGGGCTACCAAGAGACCCAGTACTTC.

DNA of the CDR3: TGTGCCAGCACCCCCTCGAGCAATCAGCCCCAGCATTTT. Protein: CASTPSSNQPQHF. This chain uses TRBV2 with TRBJ1-5; D uncertain. The CDR3 is 13 residues long. Germline lookup yields CDR1 SNHLY and CDR2 FYNNEI. The ends were cut back, 7 bases at V and 1 base at J, with 8 bases in the middle.

This clonotype was picked up a small number of times. This chain uses TRBV6-1 with TRBJ2-2; D is ambiguous. The CDR3 runs 16 residues. Looked up from germline, CDR1 is MNHNS and CDR2 is SASEGT. The V and J ends lost 6 bases and 0 bases respectively, with 14 bases between them. The DNA of the CDR3 is TGTGCCAGCAGGCCCCAGGTCATCTCGAACACCGGGGAGCTGTTTTTT. Translated, it gives CASRPQVISNTGELFF.

This clonotype has at least ten counts. The chain recombines TRBV9 with TRBJ2-5, with a possible D match to TRBD1 (6 bases). The V end was cut by 1 base, the J end by 2 bases, with 15 bases between. This CDR3 has 16 amino acids. Germline V CDR1 and CDR2: SGDLS, YYNGEE. The CDR3 region is CASSVPATGSQETQYF. As DNA, the CDR3 is TGTGCCAGCAGCGTACCCGCGACAGGCTCTCAAGAGACCCAGTACTTC.